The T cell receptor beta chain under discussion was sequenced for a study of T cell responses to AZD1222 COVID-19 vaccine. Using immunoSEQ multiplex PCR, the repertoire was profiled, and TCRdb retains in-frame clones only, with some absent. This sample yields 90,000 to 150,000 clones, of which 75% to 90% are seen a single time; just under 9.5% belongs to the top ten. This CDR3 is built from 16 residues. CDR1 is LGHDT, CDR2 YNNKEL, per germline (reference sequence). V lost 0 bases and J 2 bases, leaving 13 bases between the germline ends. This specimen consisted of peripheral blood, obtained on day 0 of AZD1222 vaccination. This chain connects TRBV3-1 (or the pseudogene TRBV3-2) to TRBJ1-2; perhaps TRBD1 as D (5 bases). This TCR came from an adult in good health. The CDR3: CASSQDSRNRNYGYTF. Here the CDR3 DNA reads TGTGCCAGCAGCCAAGATAGCCGAAACAGGAACTATGGCTACACCTTC.